This TCR beta chain was captured in a study of shared clonotypes between healthy human individuals. Germline lookup yields CDR1 SGHTA and CDR2 FQGTGA. The CDR3 covers 14 residues. Trimming removed 3 bases from V and 1 base from J, with 7 bases in between. Original methodology: With immunoSEQ giving junction-only sequences and no quality scores, filtering differed. TCRdb's copy holds only in-frame clones and misses some; the assay was immunoSEQ multiplex PCR. V and J calls and clone size are given by that table; D and trimming were obtained from the DNA. The table records 1 million to 1.3 million clones, approximately 80% of them present only once.

The material sequenced was memory CD4+ T cells from PBMCs. Subset specified: CD45RA-negative fraction. This sequence joins TRBV7-3 and TRBJ2-1; no clear D. The sequence was collected from a man younger than 35 in good health. Some clones in this sample may be carry-over from other donors' samples. The CDR3 sequence: CASSFEISYNEQFF. The CDR3 bases are TGTGCCAGCAGCTTCGAGATATCCTACAATGAGCAGTTCTTC.